A single sample is the source of the 23 T cell receptor delta chains below, sequenced in a study of γδ T cells in repeated Plasmodium falciparum infection. TCRdb re-processed the multiplex PCR reads using CATT. In the table there are 75,000 to 95,000 delta-chain clones, 0.85% to 1% of which are singletons. Flow sorting of PBMC yielded separate Vgamma9/Vdelta2+ and Vdelta2-negative gammadelta T cell populations for bulk repertoire analysis. The sequenced material came from gamma-delta T cells from blood. Source of these receptors: a pool of human donors (malaria-infected and uninfected, not separated).

This clone was seen more than once but under ten times. The TCRdb protein, from a much larger clone, departs from this DNA's translation at residue 11, likely by read error; the protein shown derives from the DNA. V gene TRDV2 combines with J gene TRDJ1; maybe TRDD3 (5 bases). TCRdb supplies no J gene; here it was assigned by aligning the nucleotide sequence to germline. This CDR3 contains 15 residues. Per the germline V gene, CDR1 is GEAIGNYY and CDR2 is EKD. The CDR3 reads CACDILGMGTVKLIF. The DNA for the CDR3 is TGTGCCTGTGACATTCTTGGGATGGGCACCGTTAAACTCATCTTT.

This clone turned up a few times. The translation of this DNA and the TCRdb protein of a much larger clone differ at residue 15, probably owing to a read error; the protein shown here is translated from the DNA. CDR3 sequence reads: CACDTGGYGYTDKLTF. In nucleotides, the CDR3 is TGTGCCTGTGACACCGGGGGATACGGCTACACCGATAAACTCACCTTT. The J gene was not called, though the V gene is TRDV2; the table calls TRDD3, which could not be checked here. The CDR3 is 16 residues long. Per germline, CDR1 GEAIGNYY and CDR2 EKD.

A remark on this clone: This likely reflects a read error, since a far larger clone is one base away. This sample includes further DNA sequences coding for the same CDR3. The rearrangement uses TRDV1 and TRDJ1; D is tentatively TRDD2 or TRDD3 (5 bases each). The J gene is not listed in TCRdb, so it was assigned here from a DNA match to germline. CDR1 is TSWWSYY and CDR2 is QGS in the germline V gene. This CDR3 contains 27 residues. V was trimmed by 2 bases and J by 0 bases, leaving 46 bases between them. CDR3: CALGEARGAGGFPTSILLTQYTDKLIF. CDR3 bases: TGTGCTCTTGGGGAAGCCCGGGGAGCCGGGGGCTTTCCCACTTCCATCCTCCTTACTCAGTACACCGATAAACTCATCTTT.

As concerns this clone: A far larger clone is just one base off, so this is likely a read error. Other nucleotide sequences from this sample produce the same CDR3. The V and J genes are TRDV1 and TRDJ1; TRDD3 matches 8 bases. The J gene, missing from TCRdb, was assigned here through DNA to germline matching. V shed 9 bases and J 0 bases; nucleotides not matched to a gene: 18. The CDR3 totals 18 residues. Germline V gene sequence: CDR1 TSWWSYY, CDR2 QGS. The CDR3 spells CALRLPLLLGVHTDKLIF. The DNA of the CDR3 is TGTGCTCTCCGACTTCCCCTCCTACTGGGGGTCCACACCGATAAACTCATCTTT.

This clone appeared a few times. The TCRdb record carries a much larger clone's protein, which differs from this DNA's translation at residue 5; a read error is the likely cause, and the protein listed here is the DNA translation. The genes are TRDV2 and TRDJ1, with 13 bases fitting TRDD3. TCRdb lists no J gene, so it was determined here by aligning the DNA to germline. J gave up 7 bases and V 3 bases, and 22 bases lay outside the gene matches. The CDR3 loop spans 20 amino acids. Germline CDR1 reads GEAIGNYY; CDR2 reads EKD. The CDR3: CACDHNTGGYAERNCGKLIF. Written as DNA, the CDR3 is TGTGCCTGTGACCATAATACTGGGGGATACGCTGAGAGGAATTGCGGTAAACTCATCTTT.

Many counts were recorded for this clone. A far larger clone is only one base removed, so a read error is likely. Other DNA sequences in this specimen translate into the identical CDR3. The rearrangement links TRDV1 to TRDJ1; TRDD2 aligns across 8 bases. V trimming: 3 bases; J trimming: 10 bases; junction bases outside the gene matches: 19. From germline, CDR1 is TSWWSYY and CDR2 QGS. This CDR3 has 17 residues. DNA for the CDR3: TGTGCTCTTGGGGAGACTTCCTACCTCCCGCAAGAAGGCGGACTCATCTTT. This translates into CALGETSYLPQEGGLIF.

This clone has only a few counts. This DNA translates differently at residue 3 from the TCRdb protein, which is that of a much larger clone; a read error is likely, and the protein shown is the DNA's own translation. The chain uses TRDV1 and TRDJ1; 10 bases map to TRDD3. No J gene was available from TCRdb, and it was assigned here by a germline match of the DNA. Per germline, CDR1 TSWWSYY and CDR2 QGS. J was trimmed by 3 bases and V by 10 bases; bases with no gene match: 17. The CDR3 is made up of 17 amino acids. The CDR3 region has the DNA TGTGCTCCTGCGACTCTCCTACGGGGGATACGATCCGATAAACTCATCTTT. Translating it yields CAPATLLRGIRSDKLIF.

This clone turned up a few times. The TCRdb protein comes from a much larger clone and disagrees with this DNA's translation at residue 17, likely due to a read error; the protein given here is derived from the DNA. This chain connects TRDV3 to TRDJ1, with 9 bases identical to TRDD3. CDR3 length: 23 amino acids. The J segment lost 1 base and the V segment lost 5 bases, leaving 35 bases of the junction unmatched. CDR1 and CDR2 from the germline V gene are TVYSNPD and GDNSRS (reference sequence). CDR3 amino acids: CAPHFDDSFHKVLGDGCTDKLIF. The CDR3 DNA is TGTGCCCCGCATTTCGACGATTCCTTCCATAAGGTACTGGGGGACGGGTGCACCGATAAACTCATCTTT.

This clone showed up just a few times. The protein TCRdb gives is from a much larger clone and does not agree with this DNA's translation at residue 14, likely a read error; the protein shown here comes from the DNA. The chain uses TRDV1 and TRDJ1; possibly TRDD3 for D (6 bases). TCRdb is silent on the J gene; assignment here came from matching the DNA to germline. Trimming removed 0 bases from V and 3 bases from J, with 23 bases in between. The CDR3 extends over 19 amino acids. The germline CDR1 and CDR2 sequences are TSWWSYY and QGS. CDR3 residues: CALGELAPPWGHRADKLIF. Written as DNA, the CDR3 is TGTGCTCTTGGGGAACTAGCCCCTCCCTGGGGTCATCGGGCCGATAAACTCATCTTT.

With respect to this clone: The TCRdb protein comes from a much larger clone and disagrees with this DNA's translation at residue 5, likely due to a read error; the protein given here is derived from the DNA. The chain combines TRDV1 with TRDJ1, with 9 bases fitting TRDD3. As TCRdb names no J gene, one was assigned here on the basis of a DNA match to germline. The CDR3 totals 25 residues. Germline V CDR1 and CDR2: TSWWSYY, QGS. J gave up 0 bases and V 4 bases, and 33 bases lay outside the gene matches. The CDR3 sequence: CALGGVGLHLGDEVRRPLYTDKLIF. DNA for the CDR3: TGTGCTCTTGGGGGAGTGGGCCTACACCTGGGGGATGAAGTGAGGAGGCCACTGTACACCGATAAACTCATCTTT.

This clone was observed a handful of times. A far larger clone is one base from this, pointing to a likely read error. Other DNA variants within this sample encode the same CDR3. V is TRDV1 and J is TRDJ1, with TRDD2 identical over 8 bases. TCRdb lists no J gene, so it was determined here by aligning the DNA to germline. Germline-derived CDR1 and CDR2 are TSWWSYY and QGS. Trimming cost V 1 base and J 0 bases; bases outside gene matches: 10. This CDR3 has 18 amino acids. CDR3: CALGEHLFLPPYTDKLIF. The CDR3 region has the DNA TGTGCTCTTGGGGAACACCTCTTCCTACCCCCATACACCGATAAACTCATCTTT.

A word on this clone: It is likely a read error: a sequence one base away is far more abundant. Other DNA sequences in this sample translate to the same CDR3. The V gene corresponds to TRDV1; no J gene was called; the table's D call, TRDD3, has no DNA check behind it. The CDR3 length is 16 residues. Germline loops: CDR1 TSWWSYY, CDR2 QGS. The CDR3 DNA sequence: TGTGCTCTTGGGGGCTTCCTTAGGACTGGGGGAAATAAGCTCATCTTT. As protein: CALGGFLRTGGNKLIF.

Comment on this clone: TCRdb shows a much larger clone's protein in place of this DNA's translation, and the two differ at residue 19, likely through a read error; the protein shown is translated from the DNA. This chain connects TRDV1 to TRDJ1; TRDD3 matches 11 bases. This CDR3 contains 22 residues. Germline CDR1 is TSWWSYY and CDR2 is QGS. For the CDR3, the DNA is TGTGCTCTTGGGGACCTTTCCTCCTACGGGTTACTGGGGGATAGGAACACCGATGAACTCATCTTT. This sequence encodes CALGDLSSYGLLGDRNTDELIF.

This clone was counted only a few times. A read error is likely here: a far larger clone is one base away. The sample holds other DNA sequences that translate to the same CDR3. The chain couples TRAV36/DV7 to TRDJ1, with D possibly TRDD3 on 5 matching bases. With 4 bases removed from V and 0 bases from J, the gap between germline ends came to 25 bases. CDR3 length: 18 residues. CDR1 VTNFRS and CDR2 LTSSGIE come from the germline V gene (reference sequence). The CDR3 DNA follows: TGTGCTGTGATGCGTCCCGGGGACAAGGGGCCGTACACCGATAAACTCATCTTT. Its protein product is CAVMRPGDKGPYTDKLIF.

The sample holds a few counts of this clone. Since a far larger clone is one base different, this is likely a read error. Other nucleotide sequences in the sample specify the same CDR3. With the J gene uncalled, the V gene is TRDV2; the D call in the table, TRDD3, was not verified against the DNA. In germline, CDR1 is GEAIGNYY, CDR2 EKD. The CDR3 contains 18 residues. CDR3 sequence reads: CACFPLLGDSTYTDKLIF. DNA of the CDR3: TGTGCCTGTTTCCCGTTACTGGGGGACTCCACTTACACCGATAAACTCATCTTC.

Regarding this clone: The TCRdb protein, from a much larger clone, departs from this DNA's translation at residue 3, likely by read error; the protein shown derives from the DNA. The chain uses TRDV2 and TRDJ1; 12 bases match TRDD3. TCRdb records no J gene; here it was assigned by comparing the DNA to germline. The CDR3 has 18 amino acids. Looked up from germline, CDR1 is GEAIGNYY and CDR2 is EKD. The CDR3 region is CARDTITGGYSSTDKLIF. As DNA, the CDR3 is TGTGCCCGTGACACGATTACTGGGGGATACTCGTCCACCGATAAACTCATCTTT.

A few counts support this clone. The protein recorded in TCRdb matches a much larger clone and deviates from this DNA's translation at residue 11, suggesting a read error; the protein here is obtained by translating the DNA. J is TRDJ3 and V is TRDV2; 9 positions match TRDD3. TCRdb leaves out the J gene; it was filled in here by matching the DNA to germline. The CDR3 is 22 amino acids. Germline V gene sequence: CDR1 GEAIGNYY, CDR2 EKD. V shed 4 bases and J 2 bases; nucleotides not matched to a gene: 20. The CDR3 sequence: CACDSIDTGGPRGTWDTRQMFF. DNA for the CDR3: TGTGCCTGTGATTCCATTGATACTGGGGGACCTCGGGGCACCTGGGACACCCGACAGATGTTTTTC.

In regard to this clone: The protein held in TCRdb is that of a much larger clone and does not match this DNA's translation at residue 16, likely because of a read error; the protein shown is translated from the DNA. The genes are TRDV1 and TRDJ1; 10 bases are shared with TRDD3. No J gene was available from TCRdb, and it was assigned here by a germline match of the DNA. The CDR3 length is 21 residues. Germline V gene data show CDR1 as TSWWSYY and CDR2 as QGS. After removal of 4 bases from V and 3 bases from J, the junction contained 23 bases not matched to a gene. The CDR3 coding sequence is TGTGCTCTTGGGGGGCCTACGGGTACTGGGGGATCACTCTCTTACGCCGATAAACTCATCTTT. Protein: CALGGPTGTGGSLSYADKLIF.

As to this clone: TCRdb records a much larger clone's protein for this DNA, with a difference at residue 13 that likely arises from a read error; the protein given is the translation of the DNA. The V call is TRDV1, the J call TRDJ1; 9 bases are a match to TRDD3. The length of the CDR3 is 22 residues. V was pared by 9 bases and J by 0 bases, with 29 bases of the junction left unmatched. Germline V gene lookup returns CDR1 TSWWSYY and CDR2 QGS. The CDR3 spells CALRAFRRFLGDASGYTDKLIF. The CDR3 nucleotides are TGTGCTCTCAGGGCCTTCCGACGATTTCTGGGGGATGCGAGCGGGTACACCGATAAACTCATCTTT.

With regard to this clone: The junction does not match germline at one end; this may be a read error. This chain uses TRDV1 with TRDJ1; D is perhaps TRDD3 (6 bases). The J gene, absent from TCRdb, was called here by matching the DNA to germline. CDR3 length: 12 amino acids. Germline V gene lookup returns CDR1 TSWWSYY and CDR2 QGS. The CDR3 DNA sequence: TGCGCACGACCTGGGGATGCCGATAAACTCATCTTT. It is translated as CARPGDADKLIF.

This clone showed up just a few times. A far more abundant clone sits one base away, making this likely a read error. This specimen includes other DNA sequences encoding the same CDR3. The genes are TRDV1 and TRDJ1, with 10 bases identical to TRDD3. The CDR3 consists of 15 residues. Germline values: CDR1 TSWWSYY, CDR2 QGS. The CDR3 region has the DNA TGTGCTCTTGGGTCCACTTACCCGCTGGGGGATAAGCTCATCTTT. The encoded protein is CALGSTYPLGDKLIF.

This clone was picked up a small number of times. With only one base between it and a far larger clone, this is likely a read error. Other DNA sequences within the sample encode an identical CDR3. The V gene is TRDV1; the J gene was not called; TRDD3, the table's D call, lacks a check against the DNA. Germline values: CDR1 TSWWSYY, CDR2 QGS. The CDR3 is 18 amino acids. As DNA, the CDR3 is TGTGCTCTGACACAAGAGGGAAGACTGGGGCCGTACACCGATAAGCTCATCTTT. Its translation is CALTQEGRLGPYTDKLIF.

About this clone: A far larger clone is just one base off, so this is likely a read error. Other nucleotide sequences from this sample produce the same CDR3. The chain joins TRDV2 to TRDJ1, with D uncertain. The J gene, not given by TCRdb, was assigned here from a germline match of the nucleotide sequence. This CDR3 region has 14 residues. Germline V gene data show CDR1 as GEAIGNYY and CDR2 as EKD. The CDR3, as DNA: TGTGCCTGTGACACCCTGCTAAACACCGACAAACTCATCTTT. The encoded protein is CACDTLLNTDKLIF.